The subject of this entry is one TCR beta chain. CDR1 is SQVTM and CDR2 is ANQGSEA in the germline V gene. The germline V and J ends were trimmed by 5 bases and 1 base, with 14 bases remaining between them. This CDR3 is 14 amino acids long. This specimen belongs to a study of T cell responses to AZD1222 COVID-19 vaccine. Produced via immunoSEQ multiplex PCR; TCRdb's table is partial and in-frame only. The sample lists about 97,000 clones, 88% occurring once. The specimen comprised peripheral blood, sampled on day 0 of AZD1222 vaccination. This chain uses TRBV29-1 with TRBJ1-2; no reliable D call. The clonotype was recovered from an adult in good health. In DNA, the CDR3 is TGCAGCGTTCGATACGGCGGCGGTAACTATGGCTACACCTTC. This codes for CSVRYGGGNYGYTF.